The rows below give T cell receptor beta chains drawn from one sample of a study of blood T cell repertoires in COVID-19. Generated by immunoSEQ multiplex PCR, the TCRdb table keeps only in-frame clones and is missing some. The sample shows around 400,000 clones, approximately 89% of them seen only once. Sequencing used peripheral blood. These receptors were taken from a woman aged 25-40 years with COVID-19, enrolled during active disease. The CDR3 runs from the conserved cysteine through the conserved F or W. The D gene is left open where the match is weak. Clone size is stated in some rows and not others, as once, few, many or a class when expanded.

cdr3_nt: TGTGCTAGCAGCCCCCGGAGGGCCTCCTACAATGAGCAGTTCTTC; cdr3_aa: CASSPRRASYNEQFF; clone_size: -; j_call: TRBJ2-1; d_call: -; v_call: TRBV7-7
cdr3_nt: TGTGCCAGCAGCCAAATAGCGGGTCCTACCACCGGGCAGTTCTTC; cdr3_aa: CASSQIAGPTTGQFF; clone_size: -; j_call: TRBJ2-1; d_call: TRBD2; v_call: TRBV5-5
cdr3_nt: TGCGCCAGCAGCTTGTCCCCAAATGAGCAGTTCTTC; cdr3_aa: CASSLSPNEQFF; clone_size: -; j_call: TRBJ2-1; d_call: -; v_call: TRBV5-1
cdr3_nt: TGTGCCACTTTCCCGGGACTAGCGGGAACCGGGGAGCTGTTTTTT; cdr3_aa: CATFPGLAGTGELFF; clone_size: -; j_call: TRBJ2-2; d_call: TRBD2; v_call: TRBV15
cdr3_nt: TGTGCCAGCACTAGCGGGGGTAGCACAGATACGCAGTATTTT; cdr3_aa: CASTSGGSTDTQYF; clone_size: once; j_call: TRBJ2-3; d_call: TRBD2; v_call: TRBV25-1
cdr3_nt: TGTGCCAGTAGTTCGGGCCCCACAGGGGTTACCCAGTACTTC; cdr3_aa: CASSSGPTGVTQYF; clone_size: -; j_call: TRBJ2-5; d_call: TRBD1; v_call: TRBV19
cdr3_nt: TGCGCCAGCAGCTTGGGACTAGCGGGAGGGTGGGCAGATACGCAGTATTTT; cdr3_aa: CASSLGLAGGWADTQYF; clone_size: -; j_call: TRBJ2-3; d_call: TRBD2; v_call: TRBV5-1
cdr3_nt: TGTGCCAGCAGCTCGGGGGGACAGGCCCTCTACGAGCAGTACTTC; cdr3_aa: CASSSGGQALYEQYF; clone_size: -; j_call: TRBJ2-7; d_call: -; v_call: TRBV5-4
cdr3_nt: TGCGCCAGCAGTGATCTAGCGGGAGGCTACAATGAGCAGTTCTTC; cdr3_aa: CASSDLAGGYNEQFF; clone_size: few; j_call: TRBJ2-1; d_call: TRBD2; v_call: TRBV10-1
cdr3_nt: TGTGCCAGCAGTTACTCGGGAGGCTTGAACACTGAAGCTTTCTTT; cdr3_aa: CASSYSGGLNTEAFF; clone_size: -; j_call: TRBJ1-1; d_call: -; v_call: TRBV6-2/TRBV6-3